This TCR beta chain was obtained from a study of PD-1 blockade in classical Hodgkin lymphoma. Study results and limitations: With CD4+ cells, TCR diversity rose significantly by C4D1, but not with CD8+ cells. Reports indicated that newly diagnosed patients had lower baseline TCR diversity than healthy donors did.

About this clone itself: Its antigen is unidentified.

Each of the patients experienced relapse following autologous stem cell transplantation, and their brentuximab vedotin exposure differed. Profiling relied on immunoSEQ multiplex PCR, and the TCRdb table lists in-frame clones only, not all of them. The sample includes fewer than 20,000 clones, about 88% of them seen just once. The CDR3 loop spans 14 amino acids. Trimming left V 4 bases short and J 2 bases short, with 11 bases between. The germline V gene encodes CDR1 SGDLS and CDR2 YYNGEE. This clonotype was sampled from a human donor with classical Hodgkin lymphoma. Sequencing was performed on peripheral blood mononuclear cells (PBMCs), taken at baseline. The chain couples TRBV9 to TRBJ2-3; no firm D call. CDR3 in amino acids: CASSPAPDTDTQYF. The CDR3 nucleotides read TGTGCCAGCAGCCCCGCGCCAGACACAGATACGCAGTATTTT.